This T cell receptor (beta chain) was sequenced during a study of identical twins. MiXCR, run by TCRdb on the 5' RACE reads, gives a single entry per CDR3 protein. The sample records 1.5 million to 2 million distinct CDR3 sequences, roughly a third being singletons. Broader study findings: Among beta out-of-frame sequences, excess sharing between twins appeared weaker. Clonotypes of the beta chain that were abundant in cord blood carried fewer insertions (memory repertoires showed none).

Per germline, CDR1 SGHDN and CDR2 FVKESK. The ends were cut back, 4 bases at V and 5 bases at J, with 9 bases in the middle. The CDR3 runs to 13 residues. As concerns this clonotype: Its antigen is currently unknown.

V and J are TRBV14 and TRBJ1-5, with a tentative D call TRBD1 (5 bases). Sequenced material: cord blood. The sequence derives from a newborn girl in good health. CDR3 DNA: TGTGCCAGCAGCCCCAGGGCGGATCAGCCCCAGCATTTT. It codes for CASSPRADQPQHF.